Below are 25 T cell receptor beta chains sequenced from a single sample in a study of T-cell memory formation after mild COVID-19. TCRdb re-called the 5' RACE reads through MiXCR, storing one row per CDR3 protein. The repertoire holds about 320,000 distinct CDR3 sequences, with more than 13% as singletons. Sequenced sample: PBMCs or a T cell subset sorted from them (not recorded which). These receptor sequences come from a man between 18 and 29 years old who had mild COVID-19 (a few samples of this study predate the infection). Cell type and time point are not known.

This clonotype was seen a few times. This chain connects TRBV5-1 to TRBJ2-7, with 12 bases lining up with TRBD2. The CDR3 runs 18 residues. Germline V gene lookup returns CDR1 SGHRS and CDR2 YFSETQ. With 4 bases clipped from V and 5 bases from J, the junction kept 16 bases outside the gene matches. The CDR3 DNA sequence: TGCGCCAGCAGCCGTCCCTTTACTAGCGGGGGGCGAAACGACGAGCAGTACGTC. Translated: CASSRPFTSGGRNDEQYV.

The chain couples TRBV6-2 or TRBV6-3 to TRBJ1-2, with TRBD1 as a possible D gene (5 bases). This CDR3 comprises 14 residues. Germline V gives CDR1 MNHEY, CDR2 SVGEGT. V was pared by 4 bases and J by 4 bases, with 13 bases between. In DNA, the CDR3 is TGTGCCAGCAGTTCCTTCCAGACAGCCTATGGCTACACCTTC. This gives the protein CASSSFQTAYGYTF.

This chain links TRBV30 with TRBJ1-2; tentatively, D is TRBD1 (6 bases). Germline CDR1 is GTSNPN and CDR2 is SVGIG (reference sequence). V was cut by 0 bases and J by 5 bases, with 13 bases left in between. The CDR3 sequence is 14 residues long. As DNA, the CDR3 is TGTGCCTGGAGTGTTTTCAGGGGTGAATATGGCTACACCTTC. Protein product: CAWSVFRGEYGYTF.

V is TRBV7-2 and J is TRBJ1-5, with D possibly being TRBD1 (6 bases). The CDR3 totals 15 residues. V shed 4 bases and J shed 4 bases, with 14 bases lying between them. Germline V lookup: CDR1 SGHTA, CDR2 FQGNSA. Here the CDR3 reads CASSYTGTTNQPQHF. CDR3 nucleotide sequence: TGTGCCAGCAGCTACACCGGGACAACAAATCAGCCCCAGCATTTT.

This clonotype was detected only a few times. The chain recombines TRBV7-2 with TRBJ1-4; tentatively, D is TRBD1 (5 bases). The CDR3 loop spans 12 amino acids. Germline lookup yields CDR1 SGHTA and CDR2 FQGNSA. The V gene lost 5 bases and the J gene lost 14 bases, with 15 bases spanning the gap. The DNA for the CDR3 is TGTGCCAGCAGCCTAGACCGGGGGTCCCTGTTTTTT. Protein: CASSLDRGSLFF.

This clonotype was counted a few times. This sequence joins TRBV11-2 and TRBJ2-7, with 9 bases aligning to TRBD2. CDR3 length: 15 residues. The V gene end was trimmed by 4 bases and the J gene end by 2 bases; junction bases not matched to a gene: 6. Germline CDR1 and CDR2: SGHAT and FQNNGV. CDR3 in amino acids: CASSSLAGNTYEQYF. The CDR3 DNA reads as TGTGCCAGCAGCTCGCTAGCGGGGAACACCTACGAGCAGTACTTC.

This chain uses TRBV7-9 with TRBJ1-5; no clear D gene. The CDR3 runs 14 residues. Trimming took 3 bases from V and 5 from J, leaving 11 bases between them. Germline V gene data show CDR1 as SEHNR and CDR2 as FQNEAQ (reference sequence). The CDR3 region has the DNA TGTGCCAGCAGCTTTGGGTCCAGCCATCAGCCCCAGCATTTT. The encoded protein is CASSFGSSHQPQHF.

This clonotype appeared a single time. J is TRBJ1-1 and V is TRBV10-3, with D perhaps matching TRBD1 (6 bases). Germline loops: CDR1 ENHRY, CDR2 SYGVKD. The CDR3 is 13 amino acids. Between the trimmed V and J ends, which lost 8 bases and 1 base, there was a span of 11 bases. This CDR3 is CAIGGRENTEAFF. In DNA, the CDR3 is TGTGCCATCGGGGGCAGGGAGAACACTGAAGCTTTCTTT.

This clonotype was observed many times. V is TRBV12-5 and J is TRBJ1-1; maybe TRBD1 (5 bases). Germline-derived CDR1 and CDR2 are LGHNT and FRNRAP. The V end was cut by 1 base, the J end by 3 bases, with 12 bases between. The CDR3 extends over 15 amino acids. CDR3 nucleotide sequence: TGTGCTAGTGGTTTGGCCCGGGGGGAAGACACTGAAGCTTTCTTT. As protein: CASGLARGEDTEAFF. The full variable domain, rest sourced from reference TRBV12-5 and TRBJ1-1, is DARVTQTPRHKVTEMGQEVTMRCQPILGHNTVFWYRQTMMQGLELLAYFRNRAPLDDSGMPKDRFSAEMPDATLATLKIQPSEPRDSAVYFCASGLARGEDTEAFFGQGTRLTVV.

This clonotype was counted a few times. The chain couples TRBV12-3 or TRBV12-4 to TRBJ1-5; D may be TRBD1 (5 bases). The CDR3 is made up of 14 amino acids. V was cut by 6 bases and J by 6 bases, with 15 bases left in between. The CDR3 DNA is TGTGCCAGCAGGGCCCCAGGGTTTGGTCAGCCCCAGCATTTT. It translates to CASRAPGFGQPQHF.

Note on this clonotype: This could be a read error, since a much larger clone is one nucleotide away. CDR3 loop: CASSWGGTDTQYF. CDR3 bases: TGTGCCAGCAGCTGGGGGGGCACAGATACGCAGTATTTT. The J gene is TRBJ2-3, the V gene TRBV7-2; possible D gene TRBD2, 6 bases. The ends were cut back, 4 bases at V and 1 base at J, with 6 bases in the middle. This CDR3 comprises 13 residues. The germline V gene has CDR1 SGHTA and CDR2 FQGNSA.

The chain links TRBV6-5 to TRBJ1-4, with no clear D. The germline V gene encodes CDR1 MNHEY and CDR2 SVGAGI. The V end lost 3 bases, the J end lost 8 bases, and 4 bases lay between the germline ends. This CDR3 is built from 11 residues. In DNA, the CDR3 is TGTGCCAGCAGTTATGGAGAAAAACTGTTTTTT. The encoded protein is CASSYGEKLFF.

The chain links TRBV7-9 to TRBJ2-7; 7 nucleotides agree with TRBD2. Germline assignment: CDR1 SEHNR and CDR2 FQNEAQ (reference sequence). The ends lost 6 bases at V and 0 bases at J; junction bases unmatched: 8. The CDR3 is made up of 15 amino acids. CDR3 region: CASRHSREASYEQYF. In DNA, the CDR3 is TGTGCCAGCAGACATAGCCGGGAGGCCTCCTACGAGCAGTACTTC. Together with reference TRBV7-9 and TRBJ2-7, the CDR3 gives the full variable domain: DTGVSQNPRHKITKRGQNVTFRCDPISEHNRLYWYRQTLGQGPEFLTYFQNEAQLEKSRLLSDRFSAERPKGSFSTLEIQRTEQGDSAMYLCASRHSREASYEQYFGPGTRLTVT.

V and J are TRBV29-1 and TRBJ1-5, with 10 bases matching TRBD1. The CDR3 sequence is 14 residues long. The germline CDR1 and CDR2 sequences are SQVTM and ANQGSEA. Trimming cost V 6 bases and J 7 bases; bases outside gene matches: 9. Here the CDR3 reads CSVTPGQGNQPQHF. CDR3 nucleotides: TGCAGCGTCACCCCGGGACAGGGGAACCAGCCCCAGCATTTT.

The V call is TRBV6-2 or TRBV6-3, the J call TRBJ2-7, with D unresolved. Germline CDR1 MNHEY, CDR2 SVGEGT. Trimming stripped 0 bases from V and 9 bases from J, with 12 bases between. This CDR3 spans 13 amino acids. The CDR3 here is CASSYSGTVPQYV. CDR3 nucleotides: TGTGCCAGCAGTTACTCGGGCACAGTCCCGCAGTACGTC.

V usage is TRBV19 and J usage is TRBJ2-2, with a tentative D call TRBD1 (5 bases). Germline lookup yields CDR1 LNHDA and CDR2 SQIVND (reference sequence). The CDR3 sequence is 14 residues long. V lost 7 bases and J lost 8, with 17 bases in between. Here the CDR3 DNA reads TGTGCCAGTACCACATGGGGCAGTACAGGGGAGCTGTTTTTT. It specifies CASTTWGSTGELFF.

CDR3 amino acids: CAISESGPAGLWPQYF. CDR3 bases: TGTGCCATCAGTGAGTCAGGGCCGGCGGGGTTGTGGCCCCAGTACTTC. The chain links TRBV10-3 to TRBJ2-5; D is perhaps TRBD2 (6 bases). The CDR3 totals 16 residues. Trimming cost V 0 bases and J 9 bases, with 20 bases left between them. Germline V gene sequence: CDR1 ENHRY, CDR2 SYGVKD.

The V gene is TRBV5-1, the J gene TRBJ2-7, with TRBD2 identical over 10 bases. Germline CDR1 reads SGHRS; CDR2 reads YFSETQ. This CDR3 comprises 17 residues. V lost 4 bases and J lost 5; bases outside the gene matches: 15. Here the CDR3 DNA reads TGCGCCAGCAGCAATGCTGAAGTGGTAGCGGGGGGACACGAGCAGTACTTC. This gives the protein CASSNAEVVAGGHEQYF.

This clonotype has more than one count but fewer than ten. The chain has TRBV12-3 or TRBV12-4 and TRBJ2-7, with D possibly matching TRBD1 (6 bases). The CDR3 has 15 amino acids. V was trimmed by 1 base and J by 4 bases, leaving 14 bases between them. CDR3 region: CASSLDLGATYEQYF. The CDR3 region has the DNA TGTGCCAGCAGTTTAGATCTGGGGGCGACTTACGAGCAGTACTTC.

This clonotype has a handful of counts. This chain links TRBV20-1 with TRBJ2-1; no clear D gene. Germline CDR1 reads DFQATT; CDR2 reads SNEGSKA (reference sequence). V was pared by 0 bases and J by 2 bases, with 11 bases between. CDR3 length: 15 amino acids. Here the CDR3 reads CSARDPVAAYNEQFF. In DNA, the CDR3 is TGCAGTGCTAGAGATCCAGTTGCAGCCTACAATGAGCAGTTCTTC.

This chain links TRBV7-9 with TRBJ1-3; possibly TRBD1 for D (5 bases). The length of the CDR3 is 15 residues. V was shortened by 6 bases and J by 0 bases, with 12 bases between the two germline ends. In germline, CDR1 is SEHNR, CDR2 FQNEAQ (reference sequence). The CDR3 reads CASSAGQSSGNTIYF. In nucleotides, the CDR3 is TGTGCCAGCAGTGCAGGGCAAAGCTCTGGAAACACCATATATTTT.

The V and J genes are TRBV7-9 and TRBJ1-5, with 11 nucleotides matching TRBD1. CDR1 and CDR2 (germline): SEHNR, FQNEAQ (reference sequence). The CDR3 extends over 15 amino acids. V lost 4 bases, J lost 6 bases, and 5 bases stayed unmatched. The CDR3 DNA reads TGTGCCAGCAGCTCGGACAGGGGGCGCGGTCAGCCCCAGCATTTT. Encoded protein: CASSSDRGRGQPQHF.

This clonotype showed up just once. V is TRBV11-3 and J is TRBJ2-7; 7 bases are shared with TRBD1. After removal of 11 bases from V and 3 bases from J, the junction contained 7 bases not matched to a gene. This CDR3 has 12 residues. The germline CDR1 and CDR2 sequences are SGHNT and YENEEA. CDR3 sequence (DNA): TGTGCCCTTCCGACAGGGCTCTACGAGCAGTACGTC. It specifies CALPTGLYEQYV.

In its sample, this clonotype was seen many times. CDR3 DNA: TGCGCCAGCAGCTTGGGAGGTGTCGGTGGCGAGCAGTACGTC. It codes for CASSLGGVGGEQYV. This rearrangement joins TRBV5-1 to TRBJ2-7, with D uncertain. This CDR3 has 14 amino acids. The V gene lost 0 bases and the J gene lost 6 bases, with 13 bases spanning the gap. The germline V gene has CDR1 SGHRS and CDR2 YFSETQ.

This clonotype turned up a few times. The V and J genes are TRBV27 and TRBJ2-5; D is unresolved. V was trimmed by 4 bases and J by 7 bases, leaving 7 bases between them. The CDR3 consists of 11 residues. Germline V lookup: CDR1 MNHEY, CDR2 SMNVEV (reference sequence). This chain's CDR3 is CASSSLGTQYF. DNA for the CDR3: TGTGCCAGCAGTTCCCTTGGGACCCAGTACTTC.